This T cell receptor beta chain was sequenced during a study of shared clonotypes between healthy human individuals. The wider study: Three plates each covered CD4 naive and memory; CD8 naive two, CD8 memory one.

With respect to this clone: What it binds is not known. In the same sample, other DNA sequences code for this CDR3.

Authors' methods: Junction-only immunoSEQ data arrived without quality scores, meaning filtering differed. The assay was immunoSEQ multiplex PCR, and TCRdb's table has in-frame clones only and misses some. For V, J and clone size, that table is used; D and trimming come from the DNA. The sample shows about 1 million clones, approximately 68% of them seen only once. Study-wide points: When naive CD4 clonotypes were compared across a few donors, 4% to 6.5% were shared. Rarefaction indicated that sorted-subset sequencing remained incomplete although depth was large.

CDR1 is MNHNY and CDR2 is SVGAGI in the germline V gene (reference sequence). This CDR3 has 13 amino acids. The ends lost 6 bases at V and 5 bases at J; junction bases unmatched: 4. The specimen sequenced was memory CD4+ T cells sorted from blood. Described subset: CD45RA-negative fraction. The gene calls are TRBV6-6 and TRBJ1-2; 9 bases line up with TRBD1. The sequence was collected from a man younger than 35 in good health. The CDR3 sequence is CASSPGTGYGYTF. CDR3 bases: TGTGCCAGCAGCCCCGGGACAGGGTATGGCTACACCTTC.